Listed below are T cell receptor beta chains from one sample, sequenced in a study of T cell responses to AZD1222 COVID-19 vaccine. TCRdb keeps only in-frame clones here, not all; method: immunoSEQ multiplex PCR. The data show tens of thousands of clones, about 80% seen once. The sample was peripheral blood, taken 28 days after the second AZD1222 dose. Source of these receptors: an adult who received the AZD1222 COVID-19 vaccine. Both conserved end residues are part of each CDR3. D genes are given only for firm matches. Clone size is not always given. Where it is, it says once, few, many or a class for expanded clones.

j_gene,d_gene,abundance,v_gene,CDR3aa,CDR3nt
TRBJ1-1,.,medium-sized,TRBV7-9,CASSLGNEGTEAFF,TGTGCCAGCAGCTTAGGAAATGAGGGGACTGAAGCTTTCTTT
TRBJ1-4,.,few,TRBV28,CASSFQNQNEKLFF,TGTGCCAGCAGTTTTCAGAACCAAAATGAAAAACTGTTTTTT
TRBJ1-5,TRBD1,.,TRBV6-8,CASSGDRGDQPQHF,TGTGCCAGCAGTGGGGACAGGGGGGATCAGCCCCAGCATTTT
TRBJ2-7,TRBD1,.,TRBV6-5,CASSSYRGHSYEQYF,TGTGCCAGCTCTAGCTACAGGGGACACTCCTACGAGCAGTACTTC
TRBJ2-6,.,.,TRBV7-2,CASSFSTGISGANVLTF,TGTGCCAGCAGCTTCAGTACGGGGATCTCTGGGGCCAACGTCCTGACTTTC
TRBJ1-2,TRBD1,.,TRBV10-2,CASGVQGSDGYTF,TGCGCCAGCGGGGTACAGGGGTCGGATGGCTACACCTTC
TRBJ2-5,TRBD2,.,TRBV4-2,CASSQDLGLAKETQYF,TGTGCCAGCAGCCAAGATCTAGGACTAGCGAAAGAGACCCAGTACTTC
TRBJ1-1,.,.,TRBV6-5,CVGSSQTNTEAFF,TGTGTAGGCTCCTCACAGACAAACACTGAAGCTTTCTTT
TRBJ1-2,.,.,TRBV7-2,CASSSGGGYTF,TGTGCCAGCAGCTCGGGAGGGGGCTACACCTTC
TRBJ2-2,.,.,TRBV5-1,CASSLTGMYTGELFF,TGCGCCAGCAGCTTGACAGGGATGTACACCGGGGAGCTGTTTTTT
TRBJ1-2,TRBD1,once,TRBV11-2,CASSEGTGLYGYTF,TGTGCCAGCAGCGAGGGGACAGGACTCTATGGCTACACCTTC
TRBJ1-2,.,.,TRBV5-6,CASSFYLRAGYTF,TGTGCCAGCAGCTTTTACCTCAGGGCTGGCTACACCTTC
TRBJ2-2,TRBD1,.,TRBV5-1,CASSASRDRGLGTGELFF,TGCGCCAGCAGCGCCTCCCGGGACAGGGGGCTGGGCACCGGGGAGCTGTTTTTT
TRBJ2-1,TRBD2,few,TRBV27,CASSLVSGYYNEQFF,TGTGCCAGCAGTTTAGTTAGCGGGTACTACAATGAGCAGTTCTTC
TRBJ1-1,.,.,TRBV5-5,CASSLTLNMNTEAFF,TGTGCCAGCAGCTTGACGTTAAACATGAACACTGAAGCTTTCTTT
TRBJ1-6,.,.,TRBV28,CASRPNTGPRTLHF,TGTGCCAGCAGACCTAATACAGGGCCTAGAACCCTCCACTTT
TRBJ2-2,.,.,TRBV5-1,CASTPGLGLNTGELFF,TGCGCCAGCACCCCGGGGTTGGGGCTAAACACCGGGGAGCTGTTTTTT
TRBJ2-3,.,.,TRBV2,CASSRGQGTDTQYF,TGTGCCAGCAGTCGCGGCCAGGGAACAGATACGCAGTATTTT
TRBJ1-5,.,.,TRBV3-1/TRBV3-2,CASSPPGSQPQHF,TGTGCCAGCAGCCCACCGGGCAGTCAGCCCCAGCATTTT
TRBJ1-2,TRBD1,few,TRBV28,CASRWTGARGLYGYTF,TGTGCCAGCAGGTGGACAGGGGCAAGGGGGCTTTATGGCTACACCTTC
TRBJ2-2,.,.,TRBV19,CASSMFLPTGELFF,TGTGCCAGTAGTATGTTCCTTCCCACCGGGGAGCTGTTTTTT
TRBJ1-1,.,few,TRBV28,CASSLLDEAFF,TGTGCCAGCAGTTTATTAGATGAAGCTTTCTTT
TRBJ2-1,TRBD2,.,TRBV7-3,CASSLMVGGNEQFF,TGTGCCAGCAGCTTAATGGTCGGGGGGAATGAGCAGTTCTTC
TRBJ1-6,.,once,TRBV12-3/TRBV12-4,CASSFYSNSPLHF,TGTGCCAGCAGTTTTTACAGTAATTCACCCCTCCACTTT
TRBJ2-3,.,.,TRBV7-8,CASSLIITDTQYF,TGTGCCAGCAGCTTAATAATCACAGATACGCAGTATTTT
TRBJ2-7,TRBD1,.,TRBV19,CASSRDRAYEQYF,TGTGCCAGTAGCCGGGACAGGGCCTACGAGCAGTACTTC
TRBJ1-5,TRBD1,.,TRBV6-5,CASTRDRGGQPQHF,TGTGCCAGCACTCGCGACAGGGGAGGGCAGCCCCAGCATTTT
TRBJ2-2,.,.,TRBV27,CASSLGRLNTGELFF,TGTGCCAGCAGTTTGGGCAGGCTGAACACCGGGGAGCTGTTTTTT
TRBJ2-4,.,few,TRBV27,CASSPLGAAKNIQYF,TGTGCCAGCAGTCCTTTGGGAGCAGCCAAAAACATTCAGTACTTC
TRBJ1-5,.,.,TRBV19,CASSIDPGVMEPQHF,TGTGCCAGTAGTATAGATCCGGGGGTTATGGAGCCCCAGCATTTT
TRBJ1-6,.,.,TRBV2,CASQDTTYNSPLHF,TGTGCCAGCCAGGATACTACTTATAATTCACCCCTCCACTTT
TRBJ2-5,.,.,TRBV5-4,CASSLYTGQETQYF,TGTGCCAGCAGCTTGTACACAGGGCAAGAGACCCAGTACTTC
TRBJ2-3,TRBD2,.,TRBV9,CASSAAGTSGSTQYF,TGTGCCAGCAGCGCCGCGGGGACTAGCGGGAGTACGCAGTATTTT
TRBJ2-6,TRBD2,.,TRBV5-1,CASSLAGGTGANVLTF,TGCGCCAGCAGCTTGGCGGGGGGTACTGGGGCCAACGTCCTGACTTTC
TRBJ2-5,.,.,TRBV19,CASSTGTAGGETQYF,TGTGCCAGTAGTACAGGGACAGCTGGGGGGGAGACCCAGTACTTC
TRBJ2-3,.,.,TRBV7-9,CASSFYSTDTQYF,TGTGCCAGCAGCTTCTATAGCACAGATACGCAGTATTTT
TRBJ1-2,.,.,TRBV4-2,CASSQRGEAHYGYTF,TGTGCCAGCAGCCAGCGCGGGGAGGCGCACTATGGCTACACCTTC
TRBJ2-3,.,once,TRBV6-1,CASSEPQNTDTQYF,TGTGCCAGCAGTGAACCACAGAACACAGATACGCAGTATTTT
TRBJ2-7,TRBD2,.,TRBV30,CAWSISLSRLAGRYEQYF,TGTGCCTGGAGTATCTCCTTATCCCGACTAGCGGGGAGGTACGAGCAGTACTTC
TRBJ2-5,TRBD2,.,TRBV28,CASMGGGAAETQYF,TGTGCCAGCATGGGCGGGGGGGCCGCGGAGACCCAGTACTTC
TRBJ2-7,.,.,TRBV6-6,CASSPDGEQYF,TGTGCCAGCAGTCCGGATGGCGAGCAGTACTTC
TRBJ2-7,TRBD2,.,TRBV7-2,CASSWDYQYHYEQYF,TGTGCCAGCAGTTGGGACTACCAGTATCACTACGAGCAGTACTTC
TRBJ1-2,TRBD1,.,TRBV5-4,CASSMDDRGKYGYTF,TGTGCCAGCAGCATGGACGACAGGGGAAAATATGGCTACACCTTC
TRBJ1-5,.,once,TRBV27,CASSLQGAGQPQHF,TGTGCCAGCAGTTTACAAGGGGCTGGCCAGCCCCAGCATTTT
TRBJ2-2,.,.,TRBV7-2,CASRSGTHGELFF,TGTGCCAGCAGGTCCGGGACTCACGGGGAGCTGTTTTTT
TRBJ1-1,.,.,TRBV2,CASSGEVNTEAFF,TGTGCCAGCAGTGGGGAGGTGAACACTGAAGCTTTCTTT
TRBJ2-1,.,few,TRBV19,CASSMPGRFEQFF,TGTGCCAGTAGTATGCCAGGAAGGTTTGAGCAGTTCTTC